This T cell receptor (beta chain) came from a study of CD8+ T cells in alopecia areata. Study-wide context: Treated patients were given 5 to 10 mg oral tofacitinib twice daily. The drug, tofacitinib, lasted 6 to 18 months, followed by 6 months off drug.

Whole-study results and caveats: Affected scalp, especially in alopecia totalis/universalis, had a higher clonality than normal scalp did.

This clone was seen only a few times. Its antigen remains unknown. Extracted from the samples, RNA was reverse transcribed into cDNA to serve as the sequencing template. The method was immunoSEQ multiplex PCR; TCRdb's version includes in-frame clones alone and lacks a portion of them. The repertoire consists of about 150,000 clones, with around 55% occurring once and the leading ten covering around 19%. The sample was CD8+ T cells sorted from blood, taken at week 0. This sequence originates from a human donor with alopecia areata.

The CDR3 coding sequence is TGCAGCGTTTTCGGGGGGCCCCAAGTTAGCACAGATACGCAGTATTTT. Translated: CSVFGGPQVSTDTQYF. V is TRBV29-1 and J is TRBJ2-3, with D possibly matching TRBD2 (7 bases). CDR1 SQVTM and CDR2 ANQGSEA come from the germline V gene. This CDR3 contains 16 residues. With 5 bases removed from V and 0 bases from J, the gap between germline ends came to 18 bases.